Detailed here is one TCR beta chain. This clone is deemed large (0.1 to 1%). Its antigen has not been determined. Base quality data are lacking; no much larger clone is found one base away. Other nucleotide sequences from this sample produce the same CDR3. Libraries were constructed by the immunoSEQ multiplex PCR assay. To provide template for TCR sequencing, every sample had RNA extracted and reverse transcribed into cDNA. SuperScript III was used for first-strand cDNA synthesis, primed with a 2:1 mix of oligo-dT and random hexamers. A synthetic immune receptor repertoire was used to measure amplification bias, and any remaining bias was corrected computationally. Processing in the source paper ran as follows. Raw reads were preprocessed for error removal, and CDR3 was defined according to IMGT conventions as running from the conserved cysteine to phenylalanine. Clonality was calculated as 1 minus Shannon entropy normalized by log2 of the number of productive unique TCRs. Whether scalp clones were CD4 or CD8 was inferred by matching scalp TCRbeta sequences against CD4 and CD8 repertoires sorted from blood. The table comes from immuneACCESS by way of TCRdb, which keeps in-frame sequences with V and J called. Part of the clones is missing from these tables; in studies checked, under half for an unresolved V gene and the rest for unknown reasons. V and J calls and clone size come straight from that table; D and trimming were deduced from the DNA. The sample table lists 140,000 to 150,000 clones, approximately 56% of them with a count of one. 30% to 45% of the sample comes from the top ten.

This sample is drawn from a study of CD8+ T cells in alopecia areata (dated by TCRdb to the late 2010s). Background on the whole study: High-throughput TCRbeta sequencing was used to examine T cell clonal expansion in alopecia areata in both the C3H/HeJ mouse model and human patients. Scalp tissue and sorted CD4+ and CD8+ peripheral blood T cells from patchy and totalis/universalis alopecia areata patients and from healthy controls were covered by human TCRbeta sequencing. Clonality in the scalp was compared among normal scalp (n=4), patchy alopecia areata scalp (n=8), and alopecia totalis/universalis scalp (n=8). RNA was obtained with the PAXgene miRNA kit for fixed scalp, the miRNeasy kit for PBMCs, and the RNeasy kit for mouse skin. TCRbeta CDR3 regions were amplified by immunoSEQ multiplex PCR with 35 Vbeta forward and 13 Jbeta reverse primers.

After PBMCs were isolated by density centrifugation and stained for CD3, CD4 and CD8, a FACSAria was used to sort CD4+ and CD8+ T cells. Unaffected controls provided scalp biopsies and blood samples. Beyond this particular receptor, the publication reports: Unlike mouse skin, which is dominated by gammadelta T cells, normal human skin has resident alphabeta T cells that are also sequenced, and this complicates analysis of the scalp TCR repertoire. Higher clonality and more expanded CD8+ clones were observed in lesional scalp than in normal scalp, particularly in alopecia totalis/universalis, a finding suggestive of antigenic drive. Shared TCR sequences between patients were less evident than in mice, which may be partly attributable to HLA diversity in the patient population.

The receptor comes from a human donor in good health. Sample: CD8+ T cells sorted from blood.

The DNA sequence is as follows: TGCGCCAGCAGCGGAGCGAATGAGCAGTTCTTC. It translates to CASSGANEQFF. The rearranged segments are TRBV5-1 and TRBJ2-1, with the D gene not clear enough to name. V is cut by 4 bases and J by 7 bases, and the space between the germline ends is 6 bases. The germline V gene specifies SGHRS as CDR1 and YFSETQ as CDR2. Measured from the cysteine to the phenylalanine, the CDR3 is 11 residues long. Only the CDR3 region is kept as DNA, spanning 33 bases read in frame from base 1.